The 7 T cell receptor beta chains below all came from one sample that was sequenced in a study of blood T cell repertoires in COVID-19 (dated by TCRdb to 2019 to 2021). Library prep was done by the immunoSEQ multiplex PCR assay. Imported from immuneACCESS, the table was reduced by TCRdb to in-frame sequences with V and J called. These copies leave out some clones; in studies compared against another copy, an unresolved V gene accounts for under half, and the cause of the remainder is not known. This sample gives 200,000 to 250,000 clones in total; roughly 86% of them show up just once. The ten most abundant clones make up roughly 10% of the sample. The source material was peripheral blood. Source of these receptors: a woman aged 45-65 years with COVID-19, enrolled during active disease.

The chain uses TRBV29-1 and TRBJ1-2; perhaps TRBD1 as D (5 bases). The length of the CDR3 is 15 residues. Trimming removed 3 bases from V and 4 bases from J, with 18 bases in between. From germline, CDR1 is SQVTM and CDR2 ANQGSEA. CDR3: CSVDDRKEKTYGYTF. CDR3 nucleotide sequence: TGCAGCGTTGATGACAGAAAAGAAAAAACCTATGGCTACACCTTC.

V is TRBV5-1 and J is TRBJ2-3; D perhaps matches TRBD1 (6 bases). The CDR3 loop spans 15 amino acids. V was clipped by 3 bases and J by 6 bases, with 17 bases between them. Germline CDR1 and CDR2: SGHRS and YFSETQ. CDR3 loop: CASSWRQVEVDTQYF. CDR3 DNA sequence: TGCGCCAGCAGCTGGAGACAGGTAGAAGTTGATACGCAGTATTTT. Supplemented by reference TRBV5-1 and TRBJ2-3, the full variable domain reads KAGVTQTPRYLIKTRGQQVTLSCSPISGHRSVSWYQQTPGQGLQFLFEYFSETQRNKGNFPGRFSGRQFSNSRSEMNVSTLELGDSALYLCASSWRQVEVDTQYFGPGTRLTVL.

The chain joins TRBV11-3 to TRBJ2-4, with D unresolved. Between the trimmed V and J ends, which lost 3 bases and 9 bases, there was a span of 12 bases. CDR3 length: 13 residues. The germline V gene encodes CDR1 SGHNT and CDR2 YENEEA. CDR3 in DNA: TGTGCCAGCAGCTTGGAGCAAATGGGCATTCAGTACTTC. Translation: CASSLEQMGIQYF. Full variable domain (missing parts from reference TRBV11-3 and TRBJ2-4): EAGVVQSPRYKIIEKKQPVAFWCNPISGHNTLYWYLQNLGQGPELLIRYENEEAVDDSQLPKDRFSAERLKGVDSTLKIQPAELGDSAVYLCASSLEQMGIQYFGAGTRLSVL.

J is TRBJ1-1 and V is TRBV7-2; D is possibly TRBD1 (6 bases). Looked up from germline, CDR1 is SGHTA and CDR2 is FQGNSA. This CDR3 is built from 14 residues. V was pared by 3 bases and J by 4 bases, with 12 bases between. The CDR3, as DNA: TGTGCCAGCAGCTTGGGGGCAGGGTTCACTGAAGCTTTCTTT. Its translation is CASSLGAGFTEAFF.

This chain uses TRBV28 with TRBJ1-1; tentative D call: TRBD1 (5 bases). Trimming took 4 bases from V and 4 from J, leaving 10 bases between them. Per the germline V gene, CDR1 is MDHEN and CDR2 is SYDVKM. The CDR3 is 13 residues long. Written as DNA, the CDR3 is TGTGCCAGCAGTTGGAGGGGTAGCACTGAAGCTTTCTTT. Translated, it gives CASSWRGSTEAFF.

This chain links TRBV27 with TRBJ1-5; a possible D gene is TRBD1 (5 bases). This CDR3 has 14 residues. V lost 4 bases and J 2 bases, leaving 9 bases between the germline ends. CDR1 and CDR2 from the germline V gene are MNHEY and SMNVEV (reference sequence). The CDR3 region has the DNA TGTGCCAGCAGTTCCGGGACTGGCAATCAGCCCCAGCATTTT. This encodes CASSSGTGNQPQHF.

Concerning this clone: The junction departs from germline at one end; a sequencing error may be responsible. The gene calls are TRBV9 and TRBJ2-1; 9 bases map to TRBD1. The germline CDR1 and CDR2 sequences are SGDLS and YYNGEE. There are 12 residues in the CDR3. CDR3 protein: CASSVGTGDVIF. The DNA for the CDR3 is TGTGCCAGCAGCGTAGGGACAGGGGACGTCATCTTC.